Following are 5 T cell receptor beta chains from one sample sequenced in a study of blood T cell repertoires in COVID-19. This table comes from immunoSEQ multiplex PCR, and its TCRdb copy is limited to in-frame clones, with some not included. The table records roughly 100,000 clones, approximately 89% of them present only once. The sequencing sample was made of peripheral blood. All receptors derive from a woman older than 75 in a cohort sampled during active COVID-19.

This chain joins TRBV6-5 and TRBJ2-1; 10 positions match TRBD2. Trimming at V came to 5 bases and at J to 9 bases, leaving 7 bases not matched to a gene. The CDR3 has 14 amino acids. In germline, CDR1 is MNHEY, CDR2 SVGAGI. In nucleotides, the CDR3 is TGTGCCAGCAGTAGCGGGAGGGTCACAATTGAGCAGTTCTTC. Its translation: CASSSGRVTIEQFF.

The chain recombines TRBV6-7 with TRBJ1-1; 11 bases are a match to TRBD1. TRBV6-7 is identified as an open reading frame with a role that is uncertain. This CDR3 has 16 residues. With V trimmed by 5 bases and J by 0 bases, 5 bases remained unmatched. The CDR3 coding sequence is TGTGCCAGCAGTAATCCGGGACAGGGGGTGAACACTGAAGCTTTCTTT. This codes for CASSNPGQGVNTEAFF.

This chain connects TRBV5-5 to TRBJ2-3; a weak D match, TRBD1 (5 bases). From germline, CDR1 is SGHKS and CDR2 YYEKEE (reference sequence). V was trimmed by 0 bases and J by 0 bases, leaving 5 bases between them. The CDR3 runs 14 residues. The DNA for the CDR3 is TGTGCCAGCAGCTTGGACAGGAGCACAGATACGCAGTATTTT. This sequence encodes CASSLDRSTDTQYF.

This clone was counted a single time. V is TRBV7-2 and J is TRBJ2-5; TRBD2 aligns across 7 bases. This CDR3 has 14 residues. Looked up from germline, CDR1 is SGHTA and CDR2 is FQGNSA. The trim removed 5 bases at V and 2 bases at J, leaving 5 bases unmatched. This chain's CDR3 is CASSPPGGQETQYF. CDR3 nucleotides: TGTGCCAGCAGCCCCCCGGGGGGTCAAGAGACCCAGTACTTC.

This rearrangement joins TRBV29-1 to TRBJ1-4; the match to TRBD1 covers 12 bases. With 6 bases clipped from V and 4 bases from J, the junction kept 9 bases outside the gene matches. The CDR3 totals 16 residues. Germline lookup yields CDR1 SQVTM and CDR2 ANQGSEA. In DNA, the CDR3 is TGCAGCGTGACCGGGACAGGGGGCGGGAATAATGAAAAACTGTTTTTT. Translated: CSVTGTGGGNNEKLFF.